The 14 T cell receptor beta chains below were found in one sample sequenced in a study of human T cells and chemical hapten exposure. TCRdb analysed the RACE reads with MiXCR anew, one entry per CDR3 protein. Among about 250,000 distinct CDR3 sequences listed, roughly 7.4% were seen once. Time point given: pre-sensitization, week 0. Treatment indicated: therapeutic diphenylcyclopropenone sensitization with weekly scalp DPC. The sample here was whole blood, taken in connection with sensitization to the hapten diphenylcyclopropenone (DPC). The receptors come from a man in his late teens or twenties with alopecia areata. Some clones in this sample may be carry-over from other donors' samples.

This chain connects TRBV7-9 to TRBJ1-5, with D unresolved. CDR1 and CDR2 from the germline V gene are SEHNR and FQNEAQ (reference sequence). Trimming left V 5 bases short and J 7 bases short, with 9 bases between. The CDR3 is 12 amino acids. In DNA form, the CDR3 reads TGTGCCAGCAGCAGCTTCGGACAGCCCCAGCATTTT. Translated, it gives CASSSFGQPQHF.

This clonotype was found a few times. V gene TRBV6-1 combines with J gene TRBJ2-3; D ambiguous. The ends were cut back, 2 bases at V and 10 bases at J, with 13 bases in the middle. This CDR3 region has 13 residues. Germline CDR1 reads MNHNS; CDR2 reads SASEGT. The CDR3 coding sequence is TGTGCCAGCAGTGAAATGGCCGCCTTTGCGCAGTATTTT. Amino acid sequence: CASSEMAAFAQYF.

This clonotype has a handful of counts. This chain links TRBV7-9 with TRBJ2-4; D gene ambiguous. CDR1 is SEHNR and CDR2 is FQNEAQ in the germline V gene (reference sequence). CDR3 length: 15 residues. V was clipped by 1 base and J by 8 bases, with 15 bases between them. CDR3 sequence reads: CASSLVSGLSDIQYF. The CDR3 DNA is TGTGCCAGCAGCTTAGTATCGGGCCTCTCAGACATTCAGTACTTC.

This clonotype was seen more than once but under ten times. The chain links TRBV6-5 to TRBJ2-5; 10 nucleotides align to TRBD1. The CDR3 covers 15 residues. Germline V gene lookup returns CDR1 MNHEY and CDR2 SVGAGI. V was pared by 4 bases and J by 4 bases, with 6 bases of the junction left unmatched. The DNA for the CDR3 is TGTGCCAGCAGTTTTCGACAGGGGGCAGGAGAGACCCAGTACTTC. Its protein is CASSFRQGAGETQYF.

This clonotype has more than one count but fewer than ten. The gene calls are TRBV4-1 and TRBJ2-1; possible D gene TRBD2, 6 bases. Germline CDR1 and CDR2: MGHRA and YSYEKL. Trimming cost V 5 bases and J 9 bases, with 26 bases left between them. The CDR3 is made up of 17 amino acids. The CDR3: CASSIRSGPRGLSEQFF. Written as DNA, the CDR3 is TGCGCCAGCAGCATACGATCGGGACCACGGGGACTGTCTGAGCAGTTCTTC.

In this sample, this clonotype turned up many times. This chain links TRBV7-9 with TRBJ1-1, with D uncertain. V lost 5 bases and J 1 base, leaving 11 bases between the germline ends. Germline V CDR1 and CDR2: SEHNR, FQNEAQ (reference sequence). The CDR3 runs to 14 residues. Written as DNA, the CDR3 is TGTGCCAGCAGCAAAGCCCGAGAGAACACTGAAGCTTTCTTT. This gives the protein CASSKARENTEAFF.

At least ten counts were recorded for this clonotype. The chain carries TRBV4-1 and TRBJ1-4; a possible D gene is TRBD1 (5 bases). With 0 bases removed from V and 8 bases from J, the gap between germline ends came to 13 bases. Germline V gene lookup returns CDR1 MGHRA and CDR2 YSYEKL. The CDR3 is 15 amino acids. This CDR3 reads CASSQEPRAGEKLFF. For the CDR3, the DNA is TGCGCCAGCAGCCAAGAACCCAGGGCTGGGGAAAAACTGTTTTTT.

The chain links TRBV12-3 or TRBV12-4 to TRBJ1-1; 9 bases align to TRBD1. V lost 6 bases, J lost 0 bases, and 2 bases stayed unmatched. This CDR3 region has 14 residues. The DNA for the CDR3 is TGTGCCAGCAGGGACAGGGGTGTGAACACTGAAGCTTTCTTT. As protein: CASRDRGVNTEAFF.

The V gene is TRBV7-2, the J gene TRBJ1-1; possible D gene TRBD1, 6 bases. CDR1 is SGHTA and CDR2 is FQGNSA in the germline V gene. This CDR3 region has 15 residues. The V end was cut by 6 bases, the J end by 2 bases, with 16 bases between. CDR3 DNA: TGTGCCAGCAGACGTCAAGACAGGATTAACACTGAAGCTTTCTTT. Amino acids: CASRRQDRINTEAFF.

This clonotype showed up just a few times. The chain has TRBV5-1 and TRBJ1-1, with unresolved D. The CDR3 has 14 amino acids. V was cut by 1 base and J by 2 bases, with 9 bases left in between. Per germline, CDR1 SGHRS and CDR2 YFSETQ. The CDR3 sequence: CASSLLATNTEAFF. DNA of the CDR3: TGCGCCAGCAGCTTGTTGGCAACAAACACTGAAGCTTTCTTT.

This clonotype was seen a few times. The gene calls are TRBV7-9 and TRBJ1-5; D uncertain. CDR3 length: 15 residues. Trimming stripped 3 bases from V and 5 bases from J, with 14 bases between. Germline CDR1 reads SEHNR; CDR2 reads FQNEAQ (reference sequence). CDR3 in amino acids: CASSLTTDLYQPQHF. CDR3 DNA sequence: TGTGCCAGCAGCTTGACTACGGATCTATATCAGCCCCAGCATTTT. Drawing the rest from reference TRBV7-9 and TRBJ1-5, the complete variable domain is DTGVSQNPRHKITKRGQNVTFRCDPISEHNRLYWYRQTLGQGPEFLTYFQNEAQLEKSRLLSDRFSAERPKGSFSTLEIQRTEQGDSAMYLCASSLTTDLYQPQHFGDGTRLSIL.

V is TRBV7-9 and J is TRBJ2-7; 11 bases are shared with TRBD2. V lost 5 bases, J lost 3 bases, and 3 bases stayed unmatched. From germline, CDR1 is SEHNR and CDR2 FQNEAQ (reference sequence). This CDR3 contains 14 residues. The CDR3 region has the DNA TGTGCCAGCAGCGAAGGACTAGCGGGCTACGAGCAGTACTTC. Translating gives CASSEGLAGYEQYF.

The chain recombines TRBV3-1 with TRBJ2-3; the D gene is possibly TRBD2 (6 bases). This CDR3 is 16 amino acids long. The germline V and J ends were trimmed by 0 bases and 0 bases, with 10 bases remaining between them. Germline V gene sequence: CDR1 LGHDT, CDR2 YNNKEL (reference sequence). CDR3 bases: TGTGCCAGCAGCCAAGAGTTCGCGGGGAGCACAGATACGCAGTATTTT. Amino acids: CASSQEFAGSTDTQYF.

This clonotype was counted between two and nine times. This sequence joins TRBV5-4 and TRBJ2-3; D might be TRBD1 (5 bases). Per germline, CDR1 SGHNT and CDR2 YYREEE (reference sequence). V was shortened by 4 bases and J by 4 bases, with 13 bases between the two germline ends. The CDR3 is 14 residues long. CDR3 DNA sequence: TGTGCCAGCAGCCGGTGGACAAGACCAGATACGCAGTATTTT. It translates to CASSRWTRPDTQYF. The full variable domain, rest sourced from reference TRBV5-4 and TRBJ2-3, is ETGVTQSPTHLIKTRGQQVTLRCSSQSGHNTVSWYQQALGQGPQFIFQYYREEENGRGNFPPRFSGLQFPNYSSELNVNALELDDSALYLCASSRWTRPDTQYFGPGTRLTVL.